The clone carrying this T cell receptor (beta chain) was observed a handful of times. Its target is not known. These data belong to a study of T cell repertoires in cytomegalovirus infection. The wider study: Alongside well-studied HLA-B-restricted CMV epitopes, recently identified HLA-C-restricted CMV epitopes were also used. TCR beta signatures that were public indicated CMV infection and matching HLA type. Study results and caveats: Summed public TCR beta family frequency identified CMV carriers bearing the relevant HLA. Dominant in the ex vivo response were TCR beta clonotypes restricted by HLA-C and specific for CMV.

CDR1 and CDR2 (germline): ENHRY, SYGVKD. The CDR3 spans 20 residues. V lost 3 bases and J lost 5, with 28 bases in between. MiXCR, run by TCRdb on the reads, gives a single entry per CDR3 protein. Among hundreds of thousands of distinct CDR3 sequences, 33% were seen once, and the ten largest hold roughly 15%. The sample was cultured PBMCs, taken from culture after CMV antigen stimulation. The TCR sequence derives from a human donor in good health (CMV status not recorded). Some clones in this sample may be carry-over from other donors' samples. The chain is built from TRBV10-3 and TRBJ2-2; a weak D match, TRBD2 (6 bases). As DNA, the CDR3 is TGTGCCATCAGTGAAAATCTGGTAGCGGACCCCTCCAGGGATACCGGGGAGCTGTTTTTT. Its translation is CAISENLVADPSRDTGELFF.